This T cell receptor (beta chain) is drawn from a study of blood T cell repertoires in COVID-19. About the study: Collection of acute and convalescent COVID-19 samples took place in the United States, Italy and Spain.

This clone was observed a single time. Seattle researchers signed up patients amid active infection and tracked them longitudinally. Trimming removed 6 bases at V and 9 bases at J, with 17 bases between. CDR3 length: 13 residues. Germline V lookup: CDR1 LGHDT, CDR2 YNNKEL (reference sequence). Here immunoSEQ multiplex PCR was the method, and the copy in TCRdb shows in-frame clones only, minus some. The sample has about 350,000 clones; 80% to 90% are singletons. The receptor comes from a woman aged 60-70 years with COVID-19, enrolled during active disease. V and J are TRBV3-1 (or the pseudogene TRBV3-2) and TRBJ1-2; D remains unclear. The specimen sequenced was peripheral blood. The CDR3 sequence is CASSQTQDSRYTF. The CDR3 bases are TGTGCCAGCAGTCAGACCCAGGATAGTCGCTACACCTTC.